This section outlines one TCR beta chain sequence together with its context. Its cognate antigen has yet to be identified. No qualities accompany the bases; no much larger clone lies one base away. From cysteine to phenylalanine, the CDR3 is 11 amino acids long. CDR3 DNA only is kept here, 33 bases in frame from base 1. CDR1 and CDR2, looked up from the germline V gene (reference sequence), are LNHDA and SQIVND. V loses 8 bases of germline sequence and J loses 4 bases, and the interval between the two ends is 6 bases. This entry is derived from a study of cytomegalovirus exposure and HLA in healthy donors (dated by TCRdb to the late 2010s). Background for the entire study: In an earlier analysis of some 610 of the donors, 250 to 350 Gb of sequence data and some 100 million unique TCR beta sequences from 180 million or so T cells were reported. The study was designed to test whether signatures of past pathogen exposure could be identified by cataloging public T cell receptors. In a later analysis, previously published TCR beta repertoires from several hundred donors were re-analyzed and high-resolution HLA genotyping was added so that TCR occurrence patterns could be studied. Roughly 300 gigabases of sequencing data and around 80 million unique TCR sequences made up an early release that covered fewer than 650 HLA-typed donors. Among the roughly 380 genotyped donors, more than 70% belonged to the genetic ancestry cluster associated with self-reported Caucasian donors. In a later genetic analysis, genome-wide SNP genotypes for about 55% of the roughly 700 donors were used, and that subset was treated as a discovery cohort. Donor age, sex, ethnicity and CMV serostatus were compiled together with the repertoire data. An earlier analysis of nearly 600 of the donors applied high-throughput TCR beta sequencing to assess whether each TCR beta V gene segment acted as functional or pseudogenic. Rather than drawing on any new phenotypic data, the later analysis identified candidate immune exposures from TCR beta sequences and the way those sequences occurred across donors. Roughly five DR-DQ haplotypes were handled as single units for association and clustering because linkage in the cohort was strong. The number of donors typed differed by locus, with 629-630 for A, B, C, DRB1 and DQB1, roughly 520 for DQA1, 606 for DPA1, and about 450 for DPB1. HLA typing covered class I and class II loci at four-digit resolution. A separate validation cohort of approximately 130 different subjects was used in addition to the roughly 700-subject first cohort. High-throughput TCR immunosequencing, statistical association of individual TCRs with disease status, and machine learning were combined to predict cytomegalovirus infection status. Every repertoire in the discovery cohort had been generated on one and the same sequencing platform. On average, 235,054 unique TCR beta nucleotide sequences were sequenced per donor among 398 genotyped donors of the cohort, with roughly 19% of those sequences being non-productive. The study profiled the T cell repertoires of about 720 subjects by immunosequencing and related them to cytomegalovirus serostatus.

Findings and caveats that apply to the study as a whole: At a false discovery rate of 0.05, a later analysis linked 16,951 TCR beta sequences to specific HLA alleles. V-gene and J-gene trimming of TCR beta chains was associated with a missense DCLRE1C variant in a later genetic analysis, and the association was replicated in an independent cohort. In an earlier analysis of 587 of the donors, most TCR beta V segments were observed in productive rearrangements about 87% or about 30% of the time, broadly matching IMGT annotations. Immune exposure information for the cohort was limited to CMV serostatus. According to a later genetic analysis, donors in an Asian-associated ancestry cluster had fewer N-insertions in productive TCRs than the approximately 630-donor mean. Some IMGT-functional V segments, including TRBV6-2 and TRBV6-3, could not be distinguished by the 87-base-pair reads and were therefore excluded. The classifier was reported to diagnose cytomegalovirus status with high specificity and sensitivity in both the original cohort and the validation cohort. While some public TCRs were present in many individuals, most TCR sequences turned up only very rarely across donors. A cluster of highly shared sequence variants was judged likely to represent a technical artifact of the sequencing pipeline. In the study, about 150 TCR beta chains were listed as associated with cytomegalovirus. The authors suggested that the approach could potentially be generalized to other disease states and immunological phenotypes. Roughly uniform sequencing depth across donors was assumed in presence/absence analyses, although this assumption may not hold. Because HLA typing was missing for some donors at each locus, association tests included only the typed subset. A few of the identified cytomegalovirus-associated TCR beta chains were confirmed in vitro to be specific for cytomegalovirus antigens. In a later analysis, most CMV-associated TCR beta chains were found to appear HLA-restricted, with HLA associations seemingly driven largely by CMV exposure. A later analysis found that TCR association rates varied across HLA loci, with DRB1 alleles showing the most associated TCRs and HLA-C alleles the fewest. Some 16 rarely observed V segments, including chromosome 9 orphons, were excluded from the earlier analysis of approximately 500 of the donors because counts were too low. In a later analysis, HLA-associated TCR beta chains were found to be more clonally expanded and to have lower generation probabilities than equally common non-associated chains. Several of the top co-occurrence clusters appeared to be linked to parvovirus B19, influenza, CMV and Epstein-Barr virus, according to a later analysis. Assigning TCR associations to individual alleles was difficult when HLA alleles, especially DR and DQ, strongly co-occurred. Correlated functional status among segregating V segments might be attributable to linkage disequilibrium, but an unknown experimental factor could not be ruled out. The cohort was sequenced for TCR beta chains only, and without alpha or paired-chain data the features that could be detected were limited. A further reported finding was that TCR beta sequences accurately predicted the HLA-A and HLA-B alleles for most subjects in the first cohort.

The protocol used for the library was the immunoSEQ multiplex PCR assay. The multiplex PCR relied on a mix of 60 forward primers for TCR Vbeta segments and 13 reverse primers for TCR Jbeta segments. The CDR3 region of rearranged TCR beta genes was amplified from genomic DNA by a multiplex PCR assay. The Illumina HiSeq System was used to sequence the amplified TCR beta libraries as 87-base-pair reads. Per the original workflow: In a later analysis, tens of millions of unique TCR beta chains were counted across the approximately 640 repertoires, and some 10 million of these chains were shared by at least two donors. Raw reads were error-corrected and collapsed into unique sequences by a nearest-neighbor algorithm in which closely related sequences were merged to remove PCR and sequencing errors. Alignment of CDR3 sequences to IMGT reference sequences was used to assign V, D and J gene segments. Each retained sequence needed at least a six-nucleotide match to both a V gene segment and a J gene segment. Rearrangements were called productive when the CDR3 lacked stop codons and stayed in frame with V and J; all others were non-productive. CDR3 was defined by IMGT convention, running from the second conserved V-encoded cysteine to the conserved J-encoded phenylalanine. The earlier analysis of some 600 of the donors excluded sequences that lacked an unambiguous match to a single V gene segment. An earlier analysis of just under 600 of the donors called V segments functional above 56.7% productive rearrangements and segregating when the between-donor standard deviation exceeded 5%. A statistical classification framework was developed to diagnose cytomegalovirus status using the catalog of TCR beta chain sequences. A later analysis assigned V and J genes by comparing TCR nucleotide sequences with IMGT/GENE-DB human TR gene sequences. A later analysis assigned CDR3 sequences and most-parsimonious VDJ recombination scenarios with the TCRdist pipeline. In a later analysis, each TCR beta chain was defined by its CDR3 amino acid sequence together with its V-gene family, and reads without a unique V-gene family were excluded. A later analysis removed 500 to 650 highly shared, low-generation-probability nucleotide sequences to deal with suspected cross-contamination and a sequencing artifact. For each public chain, a later analysis derived a clonal expansion index from normalized ranks of inferred template counts within each repertoire. In a later analysis, generation probabilities were computed using a VDJ recombination model fitted to out-of-frame rearrangements, and the results were checked against IGoR. A later analysis scored TCR-TCR, TCR-HLA and TCR-CMV co-occurrence with hypergeometric tests, applying a repertoire-size bias correction to TCR pairs. False discovery rates were estimated in a later analysis by permuting HLA or CMV assignments 20 times. In a later analysis, co-occurring TCRs were grouped with DBSCAN, and TCRdist sequence similarity was added when clustering was performed within HLA-allele-positive subsets. Repertoires with fewer than 30,000 or more than 120,000 public chains, plus five repertoires with anomalous nucleotide sharing, were excluded from co-occurrence clustering. TCRdb holds this immuneACCESS table with in-frame rearrangements only. Some clones are missing; in checked studies, unresolved V genes explain under half, and the rest has no known cause. D and trimming were read from the DNA, whereas the V and J calls and clone size are those reported in that table. The sample contains 150,000 to 190,000 clones, more than 75% of them found a single time. Approximately 2.5% of the sample is held by the ten biggest clonotypes.

The cohort was made up of about 610 healthy bone marrow donors. At the time of sampling, all cohort members were nominally healthy, though unrecorded immune exposures were likely present. The donor tested CMV seronegative and was one of the 352 seronegative cohort members. Every donor gave a peripheral blood sample, and the peripheral blood mononuclear cells from that sample were used for TCR beta sequencing. Genomic DNA was extracted from the blood cell samples with the Qiagen DNeasy Blood Extraction Kit. The sequence was collected from a woman between 18 and 29 years old in good health and CMV-seronegative. The chain joins TRBV19 to TRBJ2-1, with the D gene uncertain. Sequencing was carried out using PBMCs. The DNA reads as follows: TGTGCCAGTTCCCTATACAATGAGCAGTTCTTC. This gives the protein CASSLYNEQFF.